The rows below give T cell receptor beta chains drawn from one sample of a study of blood T cell repertoires in COVID-19. The protocol was immunoSEQ multiplex PCR, while the TCRdb copy is restricted to in-frame clones and leaves out a portion. The sample lists fewer than 150,000 clones, approximately 78% occurring once. Sequencing was carried out using peripheral blood. Every receptor here comes from a woman aged 80 or over with acute or convalescent COVID-19. The CDR3 runs from the conserved cysteine through the conserved F or W. Each record gives: J gene, clone size, V gene, D gene, CDR3 protein, CDR3 DNA. D genes are given only for firm matches. Not every row has a clone size; where given, it reads once, few, many or a size class.

TRBJ1-5,-,TRBV10-3,TRBD1,CAISTGDDQPQHF,TGTGCCATCAGCACAGGGGATGATCAGCCCCAGCATTTT
TRBJ2-5,-,TRBV6-5,-,CASSYGGTTQGETQYF,TGTGCCAGCAGTTACGGAGGTACCACCCAAGGAGAGACCCAGTACTTC
TRBJ1-2,-,TRBV5-1,-,CASSLAGRSGAF,TGCGCCAGCAGCTTGGCAGGTCGCTCTGGTGCCTTC
TRBJ2-5,-,TRBV27,-,CASKKGVSGETQYF,TGTGCCAGCAAGAAGGGGGTTTCGGGAGAGACCCAGTACTTC
TRBJ2-3,few,TRBV28,TRBD1,CASSHPEGAKVLSTDTQYF,TGTGCCAGCAGCCATCCTGAGGGGGCGAAAGTACTTAGCACAGATACGCAGTATTTT
TRBJ1-6,once,TRBV5-8,-,CASSRRQNYNSPLHF,TGTGCCAGCAGCCGACGACAGAATTATAATTCACCCCTCCACTTT
TRBJ2-7,-,TRBV2,TRBD2,CASSVGRRISGSSYEQYF,TGTGCCAGCAGTGTGGGGAGACGCATTAGCGGGAGTAGTTACGAGCAGTACTTC
TRBJ2-1,-,TRBV28,TRBD2,CATMGLVNEQFF,TGTGCCACAATGGGACTAGTCAATGAGCAGTTCTTC
TRBJ2-3,once,TRBV7-9,-,CASSLSPSGADTQYF,TGTGCCAGCAGCTTATCCCCGTCAGGGGCCGATACGCAGTATTTT
TRBJ2-1,-,TRBV3-1/TRBV3-2,-,CASSPYSYNEQFF,TGTGCCAGCAGCCCCTATAGCTACAATGAGCAGTTCTTC
TRBJ1-2,-,TRBV6-2/TRBV6-3,-,CASSSNRVGYTF,TGTGCCAGCAGTTCCAACAGGGTTGGCTACACCTTC
TRBJ1-2,-,TRBV27,-,CASAVGGANYGYTF,TGTGCCAGCGCGGTGGGGGGGGCAAACTATGGCTACACCTTC
TRBJ2-3,-,TRBV4-1,-,CASRAWGTSTDTQYF,TGCGCCAGCAGAGCATGGGGCACTAGCACAGATACGCAGTATTTT
TRBJ2-1,once,TRBV5-1,-,CASSLDFEQFF,TGCGCCAGCAGCTTGGACTTTGAGCAGTTCTTC
TRBJ2-7,-,TRBV11-2,-,CASSLTKHEQYF,TGTGCCAGCAGCTTGACAAAGCACGAGCAGTACTTC
TRBJ2-7,-,TRBV5-1,TRBD1,CASSLGNYRGRTYEQYF,TGCGCCAGCAGCTTGGGGAATTACAGGGGACGGACCTACGAGCAGTACTTC
TRBJ1-5,many,TRBV7-9,-,CASSRDNQPQHF,TGTGCCAGCAGCCGAGACAATCAGCCCCAGCATTTT
TRBJ2-5,-,TRBV14,-,CASSQGVTWKWGHQETQYF,TGTGCCAGCAGCCAAGGGGTCACCTGGAAGTGGGGGCACCAAGAGACCCAGTACTTC
TRBJ2-7,-,TRBV27,-,CASSPPPVDSDYEQYF,TGTGCCAGCAGTCCCCCCCCGGTGGACTCGGACTACGAGCAGTACTTC
TRBJ1-1,-,TRBV7-9,-,CASAGGTNTEAFF,TGTGCCAGCGCGGGGGGAACGAACACTGAAGCTTTCTTT
TRBJ1-2,-,TRBV7-2,TRBD1,CASSLGGQHYGYTF,TGTGCCAGCAGCTTAGGGGGACAGCACTATGGCTACACCTTC
TRBJ2-5,once,TRBV27,TRBD1,CASGSGGEETQYF,TGTGCCAGCGGATCAGGGGGCGAAGAGACCCAGTACTTC
TRBJ2-1,-,TRBV21-1,-,CASSKGNRGPSYNEQFF,TGTGCCAGCAGCAAAGGAAACAGGGGGCCTTCCTACAATGAGCAGTTCTTC
TRBJ2-3,-,TRBV28,TRBD1,CASSFPRDSTDTQYF,TGTGCCAGCAGTTTTCCCCGGGACAGTACAGATACGCAGTATTTT
TRBJ1-6,-,TRBV2,TRBD1,CASSESPGTGGFASPLHF,TGTGCCAGCAGTGAAAGTCCCGGGACAGGGGGCTTTGCTTCACCCCTCCACTTT
TRBJ2-7,-,TRBV11-2,TRBD2,CASSLVITSGAVPPYEQYF,TGTGCCAGCAGCTTAGTCATCACTAGCGGGGCTGTACCCCCCTACGAGCAGTACTTC
TRBJ1-4,-,TRBV5-6,-,CASSLAGQREKLFF,TGTGCCAGCAGCTTGGCTGGACAGCGGGAAAAACTGTTTTTT
TRBJ2-1,once,TRBV5-1,-,CASSLAGVPLNEQFF,TGCGCCAGCAGCTTGGCCGGGGTCCCACTGAATGAGCAGTTCTTC
TRBJ1-2,-,TRBV29-1,-,CSAKEGYGYTF,TGCAGCGCGAAGGAGGGCTATGGCTACACCTTC
TRBJ2-5,-,TRBV10-3,-,CAIGQTQETQYF,TGTGCCATAGGACAGACCCAAGAGACCCAGTACTTC
TRBJ1-6,-,TRBV5-1,TRBD1,CASSLEGQGHSPLHF,TGCGCCAGCAGCTTGGAGGGACAGGGCCACTCACCCCTCCACTTT
TRBJ2-4,-,TRBV2,-,CASSPVRLAKNIQYF,TGTGCCAGCTCCCCAGTCAGACTAGCCAAAAACATTCAGTACTTC
TRBJ2-7,-,TRBV6-5,TRBD1,CASSYGTGTAYEQYF,TGTGCCAGCAGTTACGGGACAGGCACCGCCTACGAGCAGTACTTC
TRBJ2-1,-,TRBV28,-,CASEGPTPYNEQFF,TGTGCCAGCGAGGGCCCTACGCCGTACAATGAGCAGTTCTTC
TRBJ2-5,-,TRBV5-6,-,CASSLVPPQGVTQYF,TGTGCCAGCAGCTTGGTACCGCCCCAGGGTGTGACCCAGTACTTC
TRBJ1-2,-,TRBV19,TRBD1,CASSIFPVTGVDYGYTF,TGTGCCAGTAGTATTTTCCCCGTGACAGGGGTTGACTATGGCTACACCTTC
TRBJ2-1,-,TRBV3-1/TRBV3-2,TRBD1,CASSHSGQGRYEQFF,TGTGCCAGCAGCCATTCCGGACAGGGTAGGTATGAGCAGTTCTTC
TRBJ1-1,-,TRBV11-2,TRBD1,CASSWTGDTEAFF,TGTGCCAGCAGCTGGACAGGGGACACTGAAGCTTTCTTT
TRBJ2-5,-,TRBV7-3,TRBD2,CASSLVSGGSLETQYF,TGTGCCAGCAGCTTAGTTAGCGGGGGGTCCCTGGAGACCCAGTACTTC
TRBJ2-2,-,TRBV24-1,-,CATSDQQGRVGELFF,TGTGCCACCAGTGATCAGCAGGGTCGAGTCGGGGAGCTGTTTTTT
TRBJ2-1,-,TRBV5-6,-,CASTRGDEQFF,TGTGCCAGCACCAGGGGGGATGAGCAGTTCTTC
TRBJ1-5,-,TRBV6-4,-,CASSDPVAGKGRQNDQPQHF,TGTGCCAGCAGTGACCCGGTAGCGGGGAAGGGAAGACAGAACGATCAGCCCCAGCATTTT
TRBJ2-1,-,TRBV19,-,CASGGVPSYNEQFF,TGTGCCAGTGGCGGGGTGCCCTCCTACAATGAGCAGTTCTTC
TRBJ2-3,once,TRBV7-6,TRBD1,CASSHRWRDRAPDTQYF,TGTGCCAGCAGCCATCGATGGCGGGACAGGGCCCCAGATACGCAGTATTTT
TRBJ2-5,few,TRBV27,TRBD2,CASSLETSDQETQYF,TGTGCCAGCAGTTTAGAAACTAGCGACCAAGAGACCCAGTACTTC
TRBJ1-5,-,TRBV3-1/TRBV3-2,-,CASSQMGAQPQHF,TGTGCCAGCAGCCAAATGGGGGCTCAGCCCCAGCATTTT
TRBJ2-1,-,TRBV11-2,-,CASTRVLSYNEQFF,TGTGCCAGCACCCGAGTCCTCTCTTACAATGAGCAGTTCTTC
TRBJ1-2,-,TRBV18,-,CASSPGDYGYTF,TGTGCCAGCTCACCCGGGGACTATGGCTACACCTTC
TRBJ2-1,once,TRBV7-8,TRBD2,CASSPTIAGVSYNEQFF,TGTGCCAGCAGCCCAACTATAGCGGGAGTCTCCTACAATGAGCAGTTCTTC
TRBJ2-7,-,TRBV6-5,TRBD1,CASSSHRGPHEQYF,TGTGCCAGCAGCTCCCACAGGGGGCCACACGAGCAGTACTTC
TRBJ2-2,-,TRBV11-2,TRBD1,CASSLARGQGNGELFF,TGTGCCAGCAGCTTAGCGAGGGGACAGGGGAACGGGGAGCTGTTTTTT
TRBJ2-2,-,TRBV27,TRBD2,CASSPGLAGAETGELFF,TGTGCCAGCAGTCCGGGACTAGCGGGAGCCGAAACCGGGGAGCTGTTTTTT
TRBJ2-7,-,TRBV15,-,CATSRVRGSEQYF,TGTGCCACCAGCAGAGTTAGGGGCTCCGAGCAGTACTTC